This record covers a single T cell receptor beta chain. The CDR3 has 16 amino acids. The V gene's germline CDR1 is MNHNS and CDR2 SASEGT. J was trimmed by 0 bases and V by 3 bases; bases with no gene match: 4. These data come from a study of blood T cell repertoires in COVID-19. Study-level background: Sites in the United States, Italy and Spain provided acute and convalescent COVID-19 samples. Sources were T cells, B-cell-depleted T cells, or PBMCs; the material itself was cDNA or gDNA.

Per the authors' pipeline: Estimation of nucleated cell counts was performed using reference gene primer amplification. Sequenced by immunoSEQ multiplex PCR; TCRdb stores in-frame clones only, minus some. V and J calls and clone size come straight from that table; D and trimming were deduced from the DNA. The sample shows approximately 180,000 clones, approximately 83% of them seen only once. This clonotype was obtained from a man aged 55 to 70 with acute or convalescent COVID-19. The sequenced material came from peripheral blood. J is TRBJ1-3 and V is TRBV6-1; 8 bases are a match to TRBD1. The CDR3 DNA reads TGTGCCAGCAGTGACCCCGGGACAGGCTCTGGAAACACCATATATTTT. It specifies CASSDPGTGSGNTIYF.